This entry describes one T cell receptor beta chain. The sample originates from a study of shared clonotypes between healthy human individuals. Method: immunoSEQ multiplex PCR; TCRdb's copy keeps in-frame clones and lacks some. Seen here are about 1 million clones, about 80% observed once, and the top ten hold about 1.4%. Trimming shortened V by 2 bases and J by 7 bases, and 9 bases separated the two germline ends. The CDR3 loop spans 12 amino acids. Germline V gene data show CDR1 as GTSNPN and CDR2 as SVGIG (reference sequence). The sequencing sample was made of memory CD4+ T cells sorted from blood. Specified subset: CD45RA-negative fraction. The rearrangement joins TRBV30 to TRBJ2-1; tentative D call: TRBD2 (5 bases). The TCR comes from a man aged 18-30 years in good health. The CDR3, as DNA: TGTGCCTGGAGTTATCCGGGAAATGAGCAGTTCTTC. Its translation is CAWSYPGNEQFF.